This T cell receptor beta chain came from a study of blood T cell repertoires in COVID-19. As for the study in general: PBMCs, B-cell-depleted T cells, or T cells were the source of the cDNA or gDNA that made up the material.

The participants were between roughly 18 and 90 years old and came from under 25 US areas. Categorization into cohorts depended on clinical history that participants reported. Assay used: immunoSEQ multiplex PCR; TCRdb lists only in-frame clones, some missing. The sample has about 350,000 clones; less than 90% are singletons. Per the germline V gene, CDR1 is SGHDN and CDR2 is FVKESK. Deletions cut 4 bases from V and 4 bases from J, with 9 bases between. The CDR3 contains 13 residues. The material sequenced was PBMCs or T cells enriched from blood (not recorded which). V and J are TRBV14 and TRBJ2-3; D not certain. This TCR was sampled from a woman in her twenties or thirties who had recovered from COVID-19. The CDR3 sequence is CASSRLVADTQYF. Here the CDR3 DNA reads TGTGCCAGCAGCCGGTTGGTAGCAGATACGCAGTATTTT.